The 23 T cell receptor beta chains below all came from one sample that was sequenced in a study of technical replicates of blood from several donors. Generated by immunoSEQ multiplex PCR, the TCRdb table keeps only in-frame clones and is missing some. Of 80,000 to 100,000 clones in the sample, 90% to 95% were seen once. Source material: T cells isolated from PBMCs. The origin of the receptors is a human donor in good health.

The chain couples TRBV6-1 to TRBJ2-4; D might be TRBD2 (5 bases). This CDR3 spans 12 amino acids. Trimming pared 6 bases from V and 6 bases from J, leaving 9 bases between. Germline V gene data show CDR1 as MNHNS and CDR2 as SASEGT. CDR3 in amino acids: CASSLGGNIQYF. CDR3 nucleotide sequence: TGTGCCAGCAGCCTAGGAGGAAACATTCAGTACTTC.

The V gene is TRBV5-1, the J gene TRBJ2-1; 7 nucleotides line up with TRBD2. Per the germline V gene, CDR1 is SGHRS and CDR2 is YFSETQ. V was pared by 3 bases and J by 0 bases, with 6 bases of the junction left unmatched. This CDR3 has 16 amino acids. Written as DNA, the CDR3 is TGCGCCAGCAGCTCCGAAGCGGGAAACTCCTACAATGAGCAGTTCTTC. Translation gives CASSSEAGNSYNEQFF.

The CDR3 region is CASSLGARDIKYF. CDR3 DNA: TGCGCCAGCAGCTTGGGGGCCAGGGATATCAAGTACTTC. The rearrangement joins TRBV5-1 to TRBJ2-7, with D possibly matching TRBD1 (5 bases). The V end was cut by 0 bases, the J end by 11 bases, with 15 bases between. Germline V CDR1 and CDR2: SGHRS, YFSETQ. This CDR3 comprises 13 residues.

The J gene is TRBJ2-5, the V gene TRBV5-4; TRBD2 agrees at 12 bases. The germline gives CDR1 SGHNT, CDR2 YYREEE (reference sequence). J lost 7 bases, V lost 0 bases, and 4 bases had no gene match. CDR3 length: 15 amino acids. CDR3 amino acids: CASSLAASGGATQYF. The CDR3 coding sequence is TGTGCCAGCAGCTTGGCGGCTAGCGGGGGGGCGACCCAGTACTTC.

As DNA, the CDR3 is TGTGCCAGCAGTGGAAACTCCCGGAGAGAGACCCAGTACTTC. Encoded protein: CASSGNSRRETQYF. This chain joins TRBV6-1 and TRBJ2-5; D is ambiguous. Germline V gene data show CDR1 as MNHNS and CDR2 as SASEGT. The CDR3 runs 14 residues. The V end lost 4 bases, the J end lost 4 bases, and 13 bases lay between the germline ends.

The V call is TRBV7-8, the J call TRBJ2-5; 9 nucleotides line up with TRBD2. This CDR3 contains 16 residues. The germline CDR1 and CDR2 sequences are SGHVS and FQNEAQ. With 5 bases clipped from V and 5 bases from J, the junction kept 12 bases outside the gene matches. As DNA, the CDR3 is TGTGCCAGCAGCCTCAGCGCGGGGGGGCCTAAGGAGACCCAGTACTTC. Encoded protein: CASSLSAGGPKETQYF.

V usage is TRBV10-1 and J usage is TRBJ1-1; D unresolved. This CDR3 region has 17 residues. Germline CDR1 and CDR2: WNHNN and SYGVQD (reference sequence). With 3 bases removed from V and 4 bases from J, the gap between germline ends came to 21 bases. The CDR3 sequence is CASSDSRFLASGTEAFF. In nucleotides, the CDR3 is TGCGCCAGCAGTGACTCCCGCTTTCTTGCCAGCGGCACTGAAGCTTTCTTT.

V usage is TRBV7-8 and J usage is TRBJ2-1; weak D call: TRBD1 (6 bases). The CDR3 has 22 amino acids. V was trimmed by 2 bases and J by 1 base, leaving 30 bases between them. The germline CDR1 and CDR2 sequences are SGHVS and FQNEAQ. The CDR3 nucleotides read TGTGCCAGCAGCTTATCGGACCTGCGTGGACAGTCGGGGAGATGGTCCTACAATGAGCAGTTCTTC. It translates to CASSLSDLRGQSGRWSYNEQFF.

V usage is TRBV27 and J usage is TRBJ2-2, with 9 nucleotides matching TRBD1. With V trimmed by 6 bases and J by 3 bases, 8 bases remained unmatched. The CDR3 loop spans 16 amino acids. Per germline, CDR1 MNHEY and CDR2 SMNVEV (reference sequence). Written as DNA, the CDR3 is TGTGCCAGCAGCCGACCGGGACAGGGATACACCGGGGAGCTGTTTTTT. Translating gives CASSRPGQGYTGELFF.

This chain links TRBV4-1 with TRBJ2-7; 9 nucleotides agree with TRBD2. There are 15 residues in the CDR3. Germline V lookup: CDR1 MGHRA, CDR2 YSYEKL. Germline trimming cut 4 bases from V and 0 bases from J; bases unmatched to any gene: 4. The CDR3 reads CASSPSGASSYEQYF. Here the CDR3 DNA reads TGCGCCAGCAGCCCTAGCGGGGCCAGCTCCTACGAGCAGTACTTC.

The V call is TRBV18, the J call TRBJ2-6, with a tentative D call TRBD2 (5 bases). The CDR3 has 15 residues. Deletions cut 3 bases from V and 2 bases from J, with 8 bases between. CDR1 and CDR2 (germline): KGHSH, LQKENI. CDR3 nucleotides: TGTGCCAGCTCACCCGAGGGCACTGGGGCCAACGTCCTGACTTTC. Its protein is CASSPEGTGANVLTF.

The gene calls are TRBV28 and TRBJ2-1; 8 bases agree with TRBD1. Germline trimming cut 1 base from V and 3 bases from J; bases unmatched to any gene: 5. CDR1 MDHEN and CDR2 SYDVKM come from the germline V gene. This CDR3 has 16 amino acids. Here the CDR3 DNA reads TGTGCCAGCAGTTTATACCCCGGGACAGGCTACAATGAGCAGTTCTTC. Protein sequence: CASSLYPGTGYNEQFF. Combining the CDR3 with reference TRBV28 and TRBJ2-1 gives the whole variable domain DVKVTQSSRYLVKRTGEKVFLECVQDMDHENMFWYRQDPGLGLRLIYFSYDVKMKEKGDIPEGYSVSREKKERFSLILESASTNQTSMYLCASSLYPGTGYNEQFFGPGTRLTVL.

This sequence joins TRBV30 and TRBJ1-5; D is ambiguous. V gave up 8 bases and J gave up 5 bases, with 10 bases separating them. Germline CDR1 reads GTSNPN; CDR2 reads SVGIG (reference sequence). The CDR3 is 11 amino acids. The CDR3 is CAPPQDQPQHF. CDR3 DNA sequence: TGTGCCCCCCCCCAGGATCAGCCCCAGCATTTT.

The rearrangement uses TRBV10-1 and TRBJ2-1, with 9 bases matching TRBD2. This CDR3 has 21 amino acids. Germline CDR1 reads WNHNN; CDR2 reads SYGVQD (reference sequence). V shed 7 bases and J 7 bases; nucleotides not matched to a gene: 29. The CDR3 DNA reads as TGCGCCAGCAACAAGCCAAAGATCGTGGGTACGGCGGGAGGGCCTAGGAATGAGCAGTTCTTC. It encodes CASNKPKIVGTAGGPRNEQFF.

The V gene is TRBV28, the J gene TRBJ1-2; D possibly corresponds to TRBD1 (6 bases). Germline assignment: CDR1 MDHEN and CDR2 SYDVKM. Trimming removed 2 bases from V and 5 bases from J, with 15 bases in between. The CDR3 covers 15 residues. The CDR3 coding sequence is TGTGCCAGCAGTTTAGCACAGGGCATCCGGTATGGCTACACCTTC. It encodes CASSLAQGIRYGYTF.

This sequence joins TRBV27 and TRBJ2-7, with a possible D match to TRBD1 (6 bases). Trimming cost V 2 bases and J 3 bases, with 17 bases left between them. The germline gives CDR1 MNHEY, CDR2 SMNVEV (reference sequence). CDR3 length: 16 amino acids. As DNA, the CDR3 is TGTGCCAGCAGTTTAAACTACGGGACACCCGACTACGAGCAGTACTTC. Encoded protein: CASSLNYGTPDYEQYF.

This clone was found once. CDR3 in DNA: TGTGCCAGCAGTCCAACGGGACAGTCCTACAATGAGCAGTTCTTC. Its protein is CASSPTGQSYNEQFF. This sequence joins TRBV7-6 and TRBJ2-1, with 7 bases lining up with TRBD1. Losses at the gene ends were 6 bases for V and 1 base for J; bases not matched to a gene: 6. The germline V gene has CDR1 SGHVS and CDR2 FNYEAQ. The CDR3 totals 15 residues.

The rearrangement links TRBV7-9 to TRBJ1-4; 10 bases agree with TRBD1. The CDR3 spans 15 residues. V shed 3 bases and J 7 bases; nucleotides not matched to a gene: 5. Germline V gene sequence: CDR1 SEHNR, CDR2 FQNEAQ (reference sequence). The CDR3 DNA reads TGTGCCAGCAGCTTGACAGGGGGCGGGGGTGAAAAACTGTTTTTT. As protein: CASSLTGGGGEKLFF.

This clone has just one count. The CDR3, as DNA: TGTGCCAGCAGTTACAAGAGCGGCTACAATGAGCAGTTCTTC. This sequence encodes CASSYKSGYNEQFF. The chain uses TRBV6-5 and TRBJ2-1; a weak D match, TRBD2 (5 bases). The CDR3 has 14 amino acids. CDR1 and CDR2 (germline): MNHEY, SVGAGI. V was pared by 2 bases and J by 3 bases, with 8 bases between.

V gene TRBV7-2 combines with J gene TRBJ2-7; D is unclear. With 5 bases removed from V and 6 bases from J, the gap between germline ends came to 14 bases. The germline V gene encodes CDR1 SGHTA and CDR2 FQGNSA. The CDR3 is 13 amino acids. CDR3 in DNA: TGTGCCAGCAGCGGTAGTAGCTTCGGCGAGCAGTACTTC. This codes for CASSGSSFGEQYF.

V usage is TRBV6-6 and J usage is TRBJ1-1, with 8 bases lining up with TRBD1. Germline V gene data show CDR1 as MNHNY and CDR2 as SVGAGI (reference sequence). V dropped 5 bases and J dropped 4; count of bases not matched to a gene: 6. The CDR3 contains 14 residues. The CDR3 loop reads CASSLQGAGTEAFF. The CDR3 nucleotides read TGTGCCAGCAGTCTCCAGGGGGCGGGCACTGAAGCTTTCTTT.

CDR3 bases: TGTGCCAGCACCGACGGGGCTAGCGGGACCTACGAGCAGTACTTC. Its protein product is CASTDGASGTYEQYF. V is TRBV6-5 and J is TRBJ2-7; 9 bases are a match to TRBD2. Germline V gives CDR1 MNHEY, CDR2 SVGAGI. The CDR3 runs to 15 residues. J lost 2 bases, V lost 7 bases, and 9 bases had no gene match.

CDR3 DNA sequence: TGCGCCAGCAGCCAAGGCGGCCTGATTTGGACTAATGAAAAACTGTTTTTT. Protein sequence: CASSQGGLIWTNEKLFF. This chain connects TRBV4-1 to TRBJ1-4; D gene ambiguous. The CDR3 has 17 residues. Germline values: CDR1 MGHRA, CDR2 YSYEKL. Trimming took 1 base from V and 2 from J, leaving 14 bases between them.